Below, 27 T cell receptor beta chains from the same sample are listed, as sequenced in a study of shared clonotypes between healthy human individuals. The data were produced by immunoSEQ multiplex PCR, yet TCRdb's version contains in-frame clones alone and is incomplete. The sample has 330,000 or so clones, 74% seen once. The sequenced sample was memory CD4+ T cells sorted from blood. Regarding subset: CD45RA-negative fraction. All receptors derive from a man in his thirties or forties in good health.

V usage is TRBV7-8 and J usage is TRBJ2-2, with unresolved D. This CDR3 contains 16 residues. V lost 5 bases to trimming and J lost 3 bases, with 16 bases between them. Germline CDR1 SGHVS, CDR2 FQNEAQ. CDR3 DNA: TGTGCCAGCAGCCCCCTAAGACACGGAGACACCGGGGAGCTGTTTTTT. Translation gives CASSPLRHGDTGELFF.

CDR3 in amino acids: CASRLAGVPNEQFF. CDR3 bases: TGTGCCAGCCGCCTAGCGGGAGTCCCCAATGAGCAGTTCTTC. The rearrangement links TRBV19 to TRBJ2-1; 10 bases map to TRBD2. The CDR3 spans 14 residues. V lost 9 bases, J lost 6 bases, and 8 bases stayed unmatched. CDR1 and CDR2 (germline): LNHDA, SQIVND (reference sequence).

The rearrangement links TRBV4-1 to TRBJ2-7, with TRBD1 matching 10 bases. After removal of 1 base from V and 7 bases from J, the junction contained 4 bases not matched to a gene. The CDR3 contains 14 residues. Germline lookup yields CDR1 MGHRA and CDR2 YSYEKL. The CDR3, as DNA: TGCGCCAGCAGCCAAGGACAGGGGGCGTGGGAGCAGTACTTC. This codes for CASSQGQGAWEQYF.

Points on this clone: This specimen includes other DNA sequences encoding the same CDR3. This CDR3 reads CSVELGQGSYEQYF. CDR3 sequence (DNA): TGCAGCGTTGAATTGGGACAGGGCTCCTACGAGCAGTACTTC. The chain has TRBV29-1 and TRBJ2-7; 9 positions match TRBD1. CDR3 length: 14 residues. After removal of 2 bases from V and 0 bases from J, the junction contained 2 bases not matched to a gene. Germline loops: CDR1 SQVTM, CDR2 ANQGSEA.

V and J are TRBV5-1 and TRBJ1-1, with no clear D. The germline gives CDR1 SGHRS, CDR2 YFSETQ. CDR3 length: 15 residues. The V end was cut by 4 bases, the J end by 7 bases, with 20 bases between. CDR3 nucleotide sequence: TGCGCCAGCAGCCCGGGTGGGCAGAACATCGGTGAAGCTTTCTTT. This encodes CASSPGGQNIGEAFF.

This clone was recorded a few times. The chain joins TRBV6-6 to TRBJ1-2; D is uncertain. The CDR3 totals 15 residues. The germline V gene has CDR1 MNHNY and CDR2 SVGAGI (reference sequence). Trimming removed 0 bases at V and 3 bases at J, with 11 bases between. CDR3 coding DNA: TGTGCCAGCAGTTACTCGTACAGTGCAGACTATGGCTACACCTTC. Translation: CASSYSYSADYGYTF.

The chain recombines TRBV4-3 with TRBJ2-1; D assignment may be TRBD1 or TRBD2 (5 bases each). With 0 bases removed from V and 15 bases from J, the gap between germline ends came to 12 bases. The CDR3 covers 12 residues. Germline V lookup: CDR1 LGHNA, CDR2 YSLEER. The CDR3 sequence is CASSQDWGSAFF. The CDR3 DNA reads TGCGCCAGCAGCCAAGATTGGGGGTCGGCGTTCTTC.

In DNA form, the CDR3 reads TGTGCCAGTAGGAAGGGACCGGCGATTTTCGATGAGCAGTTCTTC. Protein sequence: CASRKGPAIFDEQFF. The gene calls are TRBV19 and TRBJ2-1; D assignment may be TRBD1 or TRBD2 (5 bases each). The CDR3 is 15 residues long. The germline V gene encodes CDR1 LNHDA and CDR2 SQIVND (reference sequence). V was cut by 6 bases and J by 8 bases, with 20 bases left in between. The full variable domain, its missing parts supplied by reference TRBV19 and TRBJ2-1, is DGGITQSPKYLFRKEGQNVTLSCEQNLNHDAMYWYRQDPGQGLRLIYYSQIVNDFQKGDIAEGYSVSREKKESFPLTVTSAQKNPTAFYLCASRKGPAIFDEQFFGPGTRLTVL.

As regards this clone: Other DNA sequences of this sample code for an identical CDR3. The chain uses TRBV11-2 and TRBJ2-7; D is unclear. In germline, CDR1 is SGHAT, CDR2 FQNNGV. V was trimmed by 1 base and J by 4 bases, leaving 5 bases between them. The CDR3 sequence is 12 residues long. The CDR3 sequence is CASSLAGYEQYF. CDR3 nucleotide sequence: TGTGCCAGCAGCTTAGCTGGATACGAGCAGTACTTC.

As for this clone: In the same sample, other DNA sequences code for this CDR3. This chain links TRBV5-1 with TRBJ1-2, with D uncertain. CDR3 length: 13 residues. Germline V CDR1 and CDR2: SGHRS, YFSETQ. V lost 0 bases and J 6 bases, leaving 9 bases between the germline ends. In DNA, the CDR3 is TGCGCCAGCAGCTTGGGGGGAGCAGATGGCTACACCTTC. This sequence encodes CASSLGGADGYTF. The whole variable domain, remainder taken from reference TRBV5-1 and TRBJ1-2, is KAGVTQTPRYLIKTRGQQVTLSCSPISGHRSVSWYQQTPGQGLQFLFEYFSETQRNKGNFPGRFSGRQFSNSRSEMNVSTLELGDSALYLCASSLGGADGYTFGSGTRLTVV.

A few counts support this clone. The rearrangement links TRBV5-1 to TRBJ1-5; D is perhaps TRBD1 (5 bases). There are 13 residues in the CDR3. V lost 4 bases to trimming and J lost 9 bases, with 14 bases between them. CDR1 and CDR2 from the germline V gene are SGHRS and YFSETQ. The CDR3 coding sequence is TGCGCCAGCAGCCCCGGGGGGGATGGGCCCCAGCATTTT. It specifies CASSPGGDGPQHF. Full variable domain (remainder filled in from reference TRBV5-1 and TRBJ1-5): KAGVTQTPRYLIKTRGQQVTLSCSPISGHRSVSWYQQTPGQGLQFLFEYFSETQRNKGNFPGRFSGRQFSNSRSEMNVSTLELGDSALYLCASSPGGDGPQHFGDGTRLSIL.

The rearrangement links TRBV4-3 to TRBJ1-2; D perhaps matches TRBD1 (5 bases). Deletions cut 0 bases from V and 4 bases from J, with 12 bases between. The CDR3 totals 15 residues. The germline gives CDR1 LGHNA, CDR2 YSLEER. CDR3 protein: CASSQDGGSTYGYTF. DNA for the CDR3: TGCGCCAGCAGCCAAGACGGGGGATCTACCTATGGCTACACCTTC.

The chain employs TRBV12-5 and TRBJ1-2, with 9 bases lining up with TRBD1. V shed 6 bases, J shed 6 bases, and the junction held 5 bases outside the gene matches. Germline CDR1 LGHNT, CDR2 FRNRAP. The CDR3 contains 13 residues. Here the CDR3 reads CASGKQGANGYTF. In nucleotides, the CDR3 is TGTGCTAGTGGAAAACAGGGGGCCAATGGCTACACCTTC.

This clone was counted a single time. V usage is TRBV5-1 and J usage is TRBJ2-1; 7 bases line up with TRBD2. V shed 0 bases and J 9 bases; nucleotides not matched to a gene: 6. The germline V gene encodes CDR1 SGHRS and CDR2 YFSETQ. This CDR3 spans 14 amino acids. The CDR3, as DNA: TGCGCCAGCAGCTTGGCGGGAGGTCTTGGTGAGCAGTTCTTC. This gives the protein CASSLAGGLGEQFF.

This sequence joins TRBV4-1 and TRBJ2-7, with 7 bases fitting TRBD2. Per germline, CDR1 MGHRA and CDR2 YSYEKL. Trimming removed 2 bases from V and 1 base from J; junction bases left unmatched: 2. The CDR3 totals 14 residues. CDR3 sequence: CASSQPGRSYEQYF. The CDR3 DNA is TGCGCCAGCAGCCAACCCGGGAGGTCCTACGAGCAGTACTTC.

The chain employs TRBV29-1 and TRBJ2-2; D unclear. The CDR3 contains 14 residues. Germline CDR1 SQVTM, CDR2 ANQGSEA. Trimming pared 4 bases from V and 1 base from J, leaving 10 bases between. The CDR3 DNA reads as TGCAGCGTTGGTGGCGATCAGAACACCGGGGAGCTGTTTTTT. Its translation: CSVGGDQNTGELFF.

This chain uses TRBV6-1 with TRBJ2-1; TRBD2 might be the D (6 bases). The germline gives CDR1 MNHNS, CDR2 SASEGT. The ends were cut back, 5 bases at V and 7 bases at J, with 12 bases in the middle. CDR3 length: 13 amino acids. In DNA form, the CDR3 reads TGTGCCAGCAGTAGGACTGGGGGGAATGAGCAGTTCTTC. Translated: CASSRTGGNEQFF.

This clone has just one count. The chain joins TRBV7-9 to TRBJ2-1, with 14 bases aligning to TRBD2. Germline V gene sequence: CDR1 SEHNR, CDR2 FQNEAQ (reference sequence). With V trimmed by 5 bases and J by 6 bases, 3 bases remained unmatched. The CDR3 runs to 15 residues. CDR3 sequence reads: CASSRGLAGGNEQFF. CDR3 coding DNA: TGTGCCAGCAGCAGAGGACTAGCGGGAGGCAATGAGCAGTTCTTC.

This clone has a handful of counts. This chain joins TRBV11-2 and TRBJ1-1; D not certain. The V and J ends lost 3 bases and 4 bases respectively, with 9 bases between them. Germline CDR1 reads SGHAT; CDR2 reads FQNNGV. This CDR3 spans 13 amino acids. The CDR3 loop reads CASSFLRPTEAFF. The CDR3 nucleotides are TGTGCCAGCAGCTTCCTTCGGCCCACTGAAGCTTTCTTT.

This clone has at least ten counts. V usage is TRBV4-2 and J usage is TRBJ2-1; no clear D gene. CDR1 LGHNA and CDR2 YNFKEQ come from the germline V gene. The V and J ends lost 8 bases and 4 bases respectively, with 18 bases between them. The CDR3 runs 15 residues. CDR3 loop: CASELRRVGYNEQFF. The DNA for the CDR3 is TGTGCCAGCGAATTGAGGCGCGTCGGGTACAATGAGCAGTTCTTC.

J is TRBJ2-5 and V is TRBV29-1; 10 bases align to TRBD1. CDR3 length: 13 amino acids. V was pared by 4 bases and J by 2 bases, with 1 base of the junction left unmatched. CDR1 and CDR2 from the germline V gene are SQVTM and ANQGSEA. CDR3 residues: CSVGTGGQETQYF. The CDR3 DNA is TGCAGCGTTGGGACAGGGGGACAAGAGACCCAGTACTTC.

This clone was observed once. This chain links TRBV9 with TRBJ2-3, with D possibly being TRBD2 (5 bases). There are 16 residues in the CDR3. Germline V gives CDR1 SGDLS, CDR2 YYNGEE. The V and J ends lost 3 bases and 2 bases respectively, with 16 bases between them. CDR3 protein: CASSGRTSDLTDTQYF. Written as DNA, the CDR3 is TGTGCCAGCAGCGGCCGGACTTCAGACCTCACAGATACGCAGTATTTT.

The chain links TRBV2 to TRBJ2-1, with TRBD1 identical over 8 bases. J lost 8 bases, V lost 6 bases, and 3 bases had no gene match. This CDR3 is built from 12 residues. The germline V gene encodes CDR1 SNHLY and CDR2 FYNNEI. This CDR3 reads CASRNRGDEQFF. Here the CDR3 DNA reads TGTGCCAGCAGGAACAGGGGGGATGAGCAGTTCTTC.

This clone was seen a handful of times. The V and J genes are TRBV14 and TRBJ2-7; 8 bases are shared with TRBD2. V was pared by 4 bases and J by 5 bases, with 13 bases of the junction left unmatched. The CDR3 loop spans 16 amino acids. The germline V gene has CDR1 SGHDN and CDR2 FVKESK. The CDR3 spells CASSLLGAGGSHEQYF. For the CDR3, the DNA is TGTGCCAGCAGCCTATTGGGGGCGGGAGGATCCCACGAGCAGTACTTC. The variable domain in full, with the rest retrieved from reference TRBV14 and TRBJ2-7, is EAGVTQFPSHSVIEKGQTVTLRCDPISGHDNLYWYRRVMGKEIKFLLHFVKESKQDESGMPNNRFLAERTGGTYSTLKVQPAELEDSGVYFCASSLLGAGGSHEQYFGPGTRLTVT.

The chain uses TRBV11-2 and TRBJ1-6; D not resolved. This CDR3 has 14 amino acids. Germline V gene sequence: CDR1 SGHAT, CDR2 FQNNGV. Trimming cost V 5 bases and J 15 bases, with 20 bases left between them. As DNA, the CDR3 is TGTGCCAGCAGCCTGGACGGATGGCCGGTTCGCCTCCACTTT. It encodes CASSLDGWPVRLHF. The entire variable domain, with the rest obtained from reference TRBV11-2 and TRBJ1-6, is as follows: EAGVAQSPRYKIIEKRQSVAFWCNPISGHATLYWYQQILGQGPKLLIQFQNNGVVDDSQLPKDRFSAERLKGVDSTLKIQPAKLEDSAVYLCASSLDGWPVRLHFGNGTRLTVT.

V and J are TRBV4-1 and TRBJ2-4; TRBD2 matches at 8 bases. The germline V gene encodes CDR1 MGHRA and CDR2 YSYEKL. V trimming: 2 bases; J trimming: 7 bases; junction bases outside the gene matches: 13. This CDR3 region has 17 residues. The CDR3 nucleotides read TGCGCCAGCAGCCAAACATTTACGGGAGGGCCATCTAACATTCAGTACTTC. Protein: CASSQTFTGGPSNIQYF.

The V call is TRBV28, the J call TRBJ2-2; 8 bases map to TRBD2. The CDR3 sequence is 17 residues long. Germline V gene data show CDR1 as MDHEN and CDR2 as SYDVKM. The J segment lost 1 base and the V segment lost 2 bases, leaving 6 bases of the junction unmatched. For the CDR3, the DNA is TGTGCCAGCAGTTTACCTAGCGGGCTCATGAACACCGGGGAGCTGTTTTTT. This sequence encodes CASSLPSGLMNTGELFF.